These T cell receptor beta chains were read from a single sample in a study of T cells in localized non-small cell lung cancer. Using immunoSEQ multiplex PCR, the repertoire was profiled, and TCRdb retains in-frame clones only, with some absent. The profile shows 1,500 to 2,000 clones, around 24% of them singletons. The sample was normal lung tissue next to the tumor, taken before any cancer treatment. These receptors were taken from a male donor older than 55 with stage II squamous cell lung carcinoma. Both conserved end residues are part of each CDR3. D genes are given only for firm matches. Some rows mark clone size as missing; the rest say once, few, many or name a class of expanded clone.

D gene: -
clone size: few
V gene: TRBV6-8
J gene: TRBJ1-2
CDR3 protein: CASTPDGNYGYTF
CDR3 DNA: TGTGCCAGCACCCCAGACGGTAACTATGGCTACACCTTC

D gene: TRBD1
clone size: few
V gene: TRBV6-8
J gene: TRBJ1-1
CDR3 protein: CASRGGTVKDLVAFF
CDR3 DNA: TGTGCCAGCAGGGGCGGGACAGTAAAAGATTTGGTGGCTTTCTTT

D gene: -
clone size: medium-sized
V gene: TRBV6-8
J gene: TRBJ1-4
CDR3 protein: CASSPLGSNEKLFF
CDR3 DNA: TGTGCCAGCAGCCCATTGGGAAGTAATGAAAAACTGTTTTTT

D gene: TRBD1
clone size: -
V gene: TRBV19
J gene: TRBJ2-7
CDR3 protein: CASSRDRGPGGYEQYF
CDR3 DNA: TGTGCCAGTAGTCGGGACAGGGGCCCAGGGGGCTACGAGCAGTACTTC

D gene: -
clone size: -
V gene: TRBV19
J gene: TRBJ2-1
CDR3 protein: CASSMAGRTYNEQFF
CDR3 DNA: TGTGCCAGTAGTATGGCGGGACGGACGTACAATGAGCAGTTCTTC

D gene: TRBD1
clone size: medium-sized
V gene: TRBV11-3
J gene: TRBJ1-1
CDR3 protein: CASSPGQGIVTEAFF
CDR3 DNA: TGTGCCAGCAGCCCGGGACAGGGGATTGTCACTGAAGCTTTCTTT

D gene: -
clone size: large
V gene: TRBV11-3
J gene: TRBJ2-1
CDR3 protein: CASSFPTIRGPGEQFF
CDR3 DNA: TGTGCCAGCAGCTTCCCCACTATTCGAGGGCCGGGGGAGCAGTTCTTC

D gene: TRBD1
clone size: few
V gene: TRBV11-3
J gene: TRBJ2-7
CDR3 protein: CASSPPGTGNEQYF
CDR3 DNA: TGTGCCAGCAGCCCGCCGGGGACAGGGAACGAGCAGTACTTC

D gene: -
clone size: few
V gene: TRBV23-1
J gene: TRBJ2-1
CDR3 protein: CASSLADVWEQFF
CDR3 DNA: TGCGCCAGCAGCTTGGCCGACGTTTGGGAGCAGTTCTTC

D gene: -
clone size: -
V gene: TRBV5-1
J gene: TRBJ2-7
CDR3 protein: CASSLEYSGTQTYEQYF
CDR3 DNA: TGCGCCAGCAGCTTGGAGTACTCCGGGACCCAGACCTACGAGCAGTACTTC

D gene: -
clone size: large
V gene: TRBV11-3
J gene: TRBJ2-1
CDR3 protein: CASSLIGVSENNEQFF
CDR3 DNA: TGTGCCAGCAGCTTAATCGGGGTTAGCGAAAACAATGAGCAGTTCTTC

D gene: TRBD1
clone size: -
V gene: TRBV11-3
J gene: TRBJ1-4
CDR3 protein: CASSSRTGWKEKLFF
CDR3 DNA: TGTGCCAGCAGCTCCCGGACAGGGTGGAAGGAAAAACTGTTTTTT

D gene: TRBD1
clone size: few
V gene: TRBV6-8
J gene: TRBJ1-2
CDR3 protein: CASSKGQGVYGYTF
CDR3 DNA: TGTGCCAGCAGTAAAGGACAGGGGGTTTATGGCTACACCTTC

D gene: -
clone size: few
V gene: TRBV9
J gene: TRBJ1-1
CDR3 protein: CASSGDRPGGAEAFF
CDR3 DNA: TGTGCCAGCAGTGGAGACCGGCCCGGAGGCGCTGAAGCTTTCTTT

D gene: TRBD1
clone size: few
V gene: TRBV28
J gene: TRBJ2-5
CDR3 protein: CATKTGGYQETQYF
CDR3 DNA: TGTGCCACCAAGACAGGGGGGTACCAAGAGACCCAGTACTTC

D gene: -
clone size: few
V gene: TRBV1
J gene: TRBJ2-7
CDR3 protein: CTSSQVGLAGEKCYEQYF
CDR3 DNA: TGCACCAGCAGCCAAGTGGGGCTAGCGGGAGAGAAGTGTTACGAGCAGTACTTC

D gene: -
clone size: medium-sized
V gene: TRBV28
J gene: TRBJ1-5
CDR3 protein: CASSPGAGHYSNQPQHF
CDR3 DNA: TGTGCCAGCAGCCCCGGGGCGGGACACTATAGCAATCAGCCCCAGCATTTT

D gene: -
clone size: few
V gene: TRBV6-8
J gene: TRBJ2-2
CDR3 protein: CAISVYTGELFF
CDR3 DNA: TGTGCCATCAGTGTGTACACCGGGGAGCTGTTTTTT

D gene: -
clone size: few
V gene: TRBV6-1
J gene: TRBJ1-3
CDR3 protein: CASSEGAGAGNTIYF
CDR3 DNA: TGTGCCAGCAGTGAAGGAGCAGGGGCTGGAAACACCATATATTTT

D gene: -
clone size: few
V gene: TRBV12-5
J gene: TRBJ1-1
CDR3 protein: CASGSRRAEAFF
CDR3 DNA: TGTGCTAGTGGTTCACGCCGGGCTGAAGCTTTCTTT

D gene: -
clone size: medium-sized
V gene: TRBV11-3
J gene: TRBJ2-1
CDR3 protein: CASSLGSSVIYNEQFF
CDR3 DNA: TGTGCCAGCAGCTTAGGGTCTAGCGTTATCTACAATGAGCAGTTCTTC

D gene: -
clone size: -
V gene: TRBV11-3
J gene: TRBJ1-3
CDR3 protein: CASGLRGSAGNTIYF
CDR3 DNA: TGTGCCAGCGGTTTAAGGGGCTCAGCGGGAAACACCATATATTTT

D gene: TRBD2
clone size: few
V gene: TRBV6-8
J gene: TRBJ2-3
CDR3 protein: CASSYPGIAGTSTDTQYF
CDR3 DNA: TGTGCCAGCAGTTACCCCGGAATAGCGGGAACTAGCACAGATACGCAGTATTTT

D gene: -
clone size: -
V gene: TRBV6-8
J gene: TRBJ1-5
CDR3 protein: CASRYRTHNQPQHF
CDR3 DNA: TGTGCCAGCAGGTATAGGACTCACAATCAGCCCCAGCATTTT

D gene: -
clone size: few
V gene: TRBV6-8
J gene: TRBJ2-3
CDR3 protein: CASSAQGTDTQYF
CDR3 DNA: TGTGCCAGCAGTGCACAGGGCACAGATACGCAGTATTTT

D gene: TRBD1
clone size: -
V gene: TRBV30
J gene: TRBJ1-2
CDR3 protein: CAWSRQGAAGYTF
CDR3 DNA: TGTGCCTGGAGTCGACAGGGGGCGGCTGGCTACACCTTC

D gene: -
clone size: once
V gene: TRBV29-1
J gene: TRBJ1-1
CDR3 protein: CSVAGDVMNTEAFF
CDR3 DNA: TGCAGCGTTGCGGGAGACGTAATGAACACTGAAGCTTTCTTT

D gene: TRBD2
clone size: -
V gene: TRBV6-8
J gene: TRBJ2-3
CDR3 protein: CASSDRGAGVSTDTQYF
CDR3 DNA: TGTGCCAGCAGTGACAGAGGAGCGGGAGTGTCGACAGATACGCAGTATTTT

D gene: -
clone size: -
V gene: TRBV29-1
J gene: TRBJ2-1
CDR3 protein: CSVGTLAYSEQFF
CDR3 DNA: TGCAGCGTTGGAACCCTAGCCTATAGTGAGCAGTTCTTC

D gene: TRBD2
clone size: few
V gene: TRBV11-3
J gene: TRBJ2-7
CDR3 protein: CASSLGTSGRRPYEQYF
CDR3 DNA: TGTGCCAGCAGCTTAGGGACTAGCGGGAGGAGGCCCTACGAGCAGTACTTC

D gene: TRBD1
clone size: few
V gene: TRBV30
J gene: TRBJ2-5
CDR3 protein: CAWRRQGDSETQYF
CDR3 DNA: TGTGCCTGGAGGCGACAGGGGGATTCGGAGACCCAGTACTTC

D gene: TRBD2
clone size: -
V gene: TRBV30
J gene: TRBJ2-5
CDR3 protein: CAWSATAGGWETQYF
CDR3 DNA: TGTGCCTGGAGTGCTACCGCGGGGGGCTGGGAGACCCAGTACTTC

D gene: -
clone size: -
V gene: TRBV6-8
J gene: TRBJ2-7
CDR3 protein: CASTRSSSYEQYF
CDR3 DNA: TGTGCCAGCACAAGGTCCTCCTCCTACGAGCAGTACTTC